This is a list of T cell receptor beta chains from one sample in a study of blood T cells in healthy people across ages. TCRdb ran MiXCR on the 5' RACE reads and lists one entry per CDR3 protein. This table has hundreds of thousands of distinct CDR3 sequences, approximately 50% appearing once. The sequencing input was blood. The receptor set was obtained from a woman aged 55-75 years in good health. CDR3s include the opening cysteine and the closing phenylalanine or tryptophan. A D gene is named only where the DNA matches it firmly. The size entry is marked missing in some rows and otherwise reads once, few, many or a size class.

clone_size	v_call	j_call	d_call	cdr3_aa	cdr3_nt
few	TRBV20-1	TRBJ1-6	NA	CSARVSDAYNSPLHF	TGCAGTGCTAGGGTCAGCGATGCCTATAATTCACCCCTCCACTTT
few	TRBV4-3	TRBJ2-1	TRBD2	CASSQEGPGGGEQFF	TGCGCCAGCAGCCAAGAGGGGCCTGGCGGGGGGGAGCAGTTCTTC
NA	TRBV6-6	TRBJ1-4	NA	CASGSTGATNEKLFF	TGTGCCAGCGGTAGTACTGGCGCAACTAATGAAAAACTGTTTTTT
few	TRBV27	TRBJ1-2	TRBD1	CASREDRGDGYTF	TGTGCCAGCAGAGAAGACAGGGGAGATGGCTACACCTTC
NA	TRBV6-6	TRBJ2-7	NA	CASTKSDSYEQYF	TGTGCCAGCACAAAGTCCGACTCCTACGAGCAGTACTTC
few	TRBV28	TRBJ2-1	NA	CASSYYYNEQFF	TGTGCCAGCAGTTACTACTACAATGAGCAGTTCTTC
NA	TRBV20-1	TRBJ2-5	NA	CSAREIGTEEYF	TGCAGTGCTAGAGAAATCGGGACCGAGGAGTACTTC
NA	TRBV20-1	TRBJ1-1	NA	CSARPEGNTEAFF	TGCAGTGCTAGACCGGAGGGTAACACTGAAGCTTTCTTT
few	TRBV12-3/TRBV12-4	TRBJ2-5	TRBD2	CASALAGQETQYF	TGTGCCAGCGCCCTAGCGGGTCAAGAGACCCAGTACTTC
NA	TRBV28	TRBJ1-1	NA	CASRESRRGEAFF	TGTGCCAGCAGGGAATCCCGTCGGGGTGAAGCTTTCTTT
NA	TRBV7-3	TRBJ2-3	TRBD2	CASSLTSASGSGTQYF	TGTGCCAGCAGCTTAACTTCGGCTAGCGGGAGTGGTACGCAGTATTTT
NA	TRBV6-6	TRBJ2-4	TRBD2	CASRTSVLAKNIQYF	TGTGCCAGCAGAACTAGCGTCCTAGCCAAAAACATTCAGTACTTC
few	TRBV4-3	TRBJ2-1	TRBD1	CASSPIQGTEQFF	TGCGCCAGCAGCCCGATACAGGGGACTGAGCAGTTCTTC
few	TRBV15	TRBJ1-1	NA	CATSRRRSTEAFF	TGTGCCACCAGCAGGCGTAGGAGCACTGAAGCTTTCTTT
NA	TRBV20-1	TRBJ2-2	NA	CSASPFRGNTGELFF	TGCAGTGCTAGCCCCTTTAGAGGGAACACCGGGGAGCTGTTTTTT
NA	TRBV7-7	TRBJ2-5	NA	CASSWGSAQETRYF	TGTGCTAGCAGCTGGGGGTCAGCCCAAGAGACCCGGTACTTC
NA	TRBV4-1	TRBJ1-1	NA	CASSQPTSGLNTEAFF	TGCGCCAGCAGCCAACCAACCTCCGGTCTGAACACTGAAGCTTTCTTT
once	TRBV29-1	TRBJ2-5	TRBD1	CSVAGQQGTQYF	TGCAGCGTTGCGGGACAGCAAGGGACCCAGTACTTC
NA	TRBV21-1	TRBJ2-2	NA	CASSKEGGTGPNTGELFF	TGTGCCAGCAGCAAAGAGGGTGGTACGGGTCCGAACACCGGGGAGCTGTTTTTT
NA	TRBV29-1	TRBJ2-7	TRBD1	CSVGTGDEQYF	TGCAGCGTCGGGACAGGGGACGAGCAGTACTTC
few	TRBV29-1	TRBJ1-2	NA	CSAGGGYNYGYTF	TGCAGCGCCGGGGGAGGTTATAACTATGGCTACACCTTC
NA	TRBV6-2/TRBV6-3	TRBJ2-7	TRBD2	CASRGRASYEQYF	TGTGCCAGCAGAGGGAGGGCCTCCTACGAGCAGTACTTC
NA	TRBV7-3	TRBJ2-3	NA	CASSQGKSTDTQYF	TGTGCCAGCAGCCAGGGAAAGAGCACAGATACGCAGTATTTT
many	TRBV7-2	TRBJ2-7	NA	CASSLGQRTYEQYF	TGTGCCAGCAGCCTCGGACAGCGAACCTACGAGCAGTACTTC
NA	TRBV12-3/TRBV12-4	TRBJ1-1	NA	CASSFEGNTEAFF	TGTGCCAGCAGTTTTGAGGGAAACACTGAAGCTTTCTTT
NA	TRBV15	TRBJ2-7	TRBD2	CATSRVIAGGYEQYF	TGTGCCACCAGCAGAGTAATAGCGGGGGGCTACGAGCAGTACTTC
many	TRBV4-3	TRBJ2-7	TRBD2	CASSQDVLSGSRYEQYF	TGCGCCAGCAGCCAAGATGTGCTTAGCGGGAGTCGATACGAGCAGTACTTC
few	TRBV9	TRBJ2-7	NA	CASSPQGEGSYEQYF	TGTGCCAGCAGCCCTCAGGGTGAGGGCTCCTACGAGCAGTACTTC
NA	TRBV14	TRBJ2-7	NA	CASSQVRSGYEQYF	TGTGCCAGCAGCCAAGTCCGATCAGGCTACGAGCAGTACTTC
few	TRBV28	TRBJ2-7	TRBD2	CASSPTGASGGYEQYF	TGTGCCAGCAGCCCTACTGGGGCTAGCGGGGGCTACGAGCAGTACTTC
NA	TRBV10-3	TRBJ1-3	NA	CAIRGDGNTIYF	TGTGCCATCCGAGGAGACGGAAACACCATATATTTT
few	TRBV4-2	TRBJ2-5	NA	CASSQRAAEETQYF	TGTGCCAGCAGCCAACGGGCGGCGGAGGAGACCCAGTACTTC
NA	TRBV5-1	TRBJ2-1	TRBD1	CASSFPGTREGGDEQFF	TGCGCCAGCAGCTTTCCCGGGACAAGGGAAGGGGGCGATGAGCAGTTCTTC
once	TRBV27	TRBJ2-6	NA	CASRKASGANVLTF	TGTGCCAGCAGAAAGGCTTCTGGGGCCAACGTCCTGACTTTC
NA	TRBV29-1	TRBJ1-2	NA	CSVDEGYTF	TGCAGCGTTGACGAAGGCTACACCTTC
NA	TRBV6-5	TRBJ2-3	NA	CASSYSREWDTQYF	TGTGCCAGCAGTTACTCGCGAGAGTGGGATACGCAGTATTTT
few	TRBV2	TRBJ2-2	NA	CASSDLRGTGELFF	TGTGCCAGCAGTGACCTCAGGGGCACCGGGGAGCTGTTTTTT
NA	TRBV6-2/TRBV6-3	TRBJ2-7	NA	CASSYSGGTSGEQYF	TGTGCCAGCAGTTACTCTGGCGGGACATCAGGCGAGCAGTACTTC
many	TRBV5-6	TRBJ2-7	NA	CASSLGGQVPYEQYF	TGTGCCAGCAGCTTGGGGGGTCAGGTCCCCTACGAGCAGTACTTC
few	TRBV2	TRBJ2-7	NA	CASSEQGRWVYEQYF	TGTGCCAGCAGTGAACAGGGAAGGTGGGTCTACGAGCAGTACTTC
NA	TRBV7-2	TRBJ1-4	NA	CASSLVYLEKLFF	TGTGCCAGCAGCCTTGTATACTTGGAAAAACTGTTTTTT
NA	TRBV5-1	TRBJ2-3	NA	CASSLGDRVHSTDTQYF	TGCGCCAGCAGCTTGGGTGACAGAGTCCATAGCACAGATACGCAGTATTTT